This T cell receptor beta chain is drawn from a study of blood T cell repertoires in COVID-19. This clone was seen once. Profiled with immunoSEQ multiplex PCR; TCRdb holds only in-frame clones, not every one. Of 150,000 or so clones detected, over 80% appear once; the ten largest clones hold approximately 5.1%. Exposed study participants had met a COVID-19 case within 2 weeks before entry. Sequencing was carried out using PBMCs or T cells enriched from blood (not recorded which). This sequence originates from a man between 65 and 80 years old who had been exposed to COVID-19.

CDR3 DNA sequence: TGCGCCAGCAGCCAAGTCCCCGGGAGCACAGATACGCAGTATTTT. It is translated as CASSQVPGSTDTQYF. This chain connects TRBV4-1 to TRBJ2-3; D unclear. Germline CDR1 is MGHRA and CDR2 is YSYEKL. The CDR3 is made up of 15 amino acids. Between the trimmed V and J ends, which lost 1 base and 0 bases, there was a span of 8 bases.